The sequence of this T cell receptor beta chain was determined in a study of CD8 T cells in ankylosing spondylitis (dated by TCRdb to about 2017). Looking at the study overall: The study set out to find disease-linked TCR variants by profiling T cell receptor beta repertoires in ankylosing spondylitis patients and healthy donors. In total, the full study cohort was made up of about 110 healthy donors and some 26 ankylosing spondylitis patients. Peripheral blood samples were taken, and synovial fluid was additionally collected from ankylosing spondylitis patients.

Broad study findings and their caveats: A TCR beta motif of about eight highly homologous amino acid variants appeared characteristic of blood from ankylosing spondylitis patients. The disease-linked clones were reported to be significantly enriched in matched synovial fluid samples from ankylosing spondylitis patients. The disease-linked clones showed a CD8+ phenotype and occurred at relatively low frequencies in peripheral blood. Some TCR beta motif variants had previously been reported in synovial fluid and blood of reactive arthritis patients, which suggested common disease-initiation mechanisms.

The sequencer was an Illumina HiSeq 2500. Quantitative 5'-RACE with molecular barcodes was used to prepare TCR beta libraries. Concerning the study's data processing: Disease-linked TCR variants were identified with a new computational method built on a probabilistic model of VDJ rearrangement. TCRdb reworked the public reads: Q25 trimming with fastp, MiXCR clone assembly, productive beta chains retained. Rows merge per CDR3 protein into single entries with the most common DNA and genes. For this entry, the V and J calls and clone size follow TCRdb and not the study's own pipeline. Across this sample there are roughly 97,000 distinct CDR3 sequences, with 8% to 10% seen only once. The ten most abundant clones make up 9.9% of the sample. CDR1 is given as SGHTA and CDR2 as FQGNSA, both from the germline V gene. Including the terminal cysteine and phenylalanine, the CDR3 comprises 16 residues. Only CDR3 DNA remains: 48 bases, in frame from the first base. Trimmed from V: 5 bases; trimmed from J: 5 bases; junction bases lacking a gene match: 9.

There are many counts of this clonotype. There is no known antigen for this receptor. No much larger clonotype is one base removed from it; base qualities were not supplied. This sequence uses TRBV7-2 and TRBJ2-5, with 12 junctional bases fitting TRBD2. What was sequenced was blood, either unsorted or a sorted T cell fraction (not recorded which). The receptor was isolated from a male donor with ankylosing spondylitis or in good health (not recorded which). This receptor carries the CDR3 CASSTGLAGSAETQYF. The sequenced DNA is TGTGCCAGCAGCACCGGACTAGCGGGATCAGCGGAGACCCAGTACTTC. The variable domain in full, with residues beyond the CDR3 obtained from the reference TRBV7-2 and TRBJ2-5 genes, is GAGVSQSPSNKVTEKGKDVELRCDPISGHTALYWYRQSLGQGLEFLIYFQGNSAPDKSGLPSDRFSAERTGGSVSTLTIQRTQQEDSAVYLCASSTGLAGSAETQYFGPGTRLLVL.